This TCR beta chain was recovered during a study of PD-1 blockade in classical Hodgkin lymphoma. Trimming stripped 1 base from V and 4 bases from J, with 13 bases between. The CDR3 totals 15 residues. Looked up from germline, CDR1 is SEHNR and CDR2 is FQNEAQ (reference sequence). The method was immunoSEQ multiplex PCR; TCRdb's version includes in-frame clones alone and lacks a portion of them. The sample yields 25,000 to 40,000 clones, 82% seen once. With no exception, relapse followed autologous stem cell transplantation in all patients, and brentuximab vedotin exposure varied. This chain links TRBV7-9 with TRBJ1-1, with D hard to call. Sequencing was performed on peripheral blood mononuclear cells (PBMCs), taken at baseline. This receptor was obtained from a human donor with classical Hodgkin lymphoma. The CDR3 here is CASSLGVSGGTEAFF. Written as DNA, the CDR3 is TGTGCCAGCAGCTTAGGGGTTAGTGGCGGCACTGAAGCTTTCTTT.